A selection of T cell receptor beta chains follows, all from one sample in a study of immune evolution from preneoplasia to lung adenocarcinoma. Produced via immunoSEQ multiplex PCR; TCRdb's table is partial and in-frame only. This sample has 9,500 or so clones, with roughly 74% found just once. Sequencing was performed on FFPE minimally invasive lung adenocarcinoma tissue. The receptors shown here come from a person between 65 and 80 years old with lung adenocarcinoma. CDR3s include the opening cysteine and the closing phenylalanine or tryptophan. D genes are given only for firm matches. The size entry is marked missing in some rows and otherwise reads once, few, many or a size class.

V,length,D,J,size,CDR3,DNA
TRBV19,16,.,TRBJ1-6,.,CASSMTRQGRNSPLHF,TGTGCCAGTAGTATGACGAGGCAGGGGCGTAATTCACCCCTCCACTTT
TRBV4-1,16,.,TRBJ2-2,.,CASSGQLGQDTGELFF,TGCGCCAGCAGCGGGCAGTTAGGCCAGGACACCGGGGAGCTGTTTTTT
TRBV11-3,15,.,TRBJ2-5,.,CASSRGGQTQETQYF,TGTGCCAGCAGCCGGGGGGGACAGACCCAAGAGACCCAGTACTTC
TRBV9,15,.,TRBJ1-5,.,CASRDDSYSNQPQHF,TGTGCCAGCAGAGACGACAGTTATAGCAATCAGCCCCAGCATTTT
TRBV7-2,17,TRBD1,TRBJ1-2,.,CASSLVYTIRDSLGYTF,TGTGCCAGCAGCTTAGTGTACACGATCCGGGACAGCCTGGGCTACACCTTC
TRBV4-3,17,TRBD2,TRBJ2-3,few,CASSQTPREASTDTQYF,TGCGCCAGCAGCCAAACCCCGCGGGAGGCAAGCACAGATACGCAGTATTTT
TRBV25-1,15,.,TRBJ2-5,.,CASSQLRGPGETQYF,TGTGCCAGCTCCCAGCTTCGAGGGCCAGGGGAGACCCAGTACTTC
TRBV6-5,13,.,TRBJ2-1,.,CASSYQPDGEQFF,TGTGCCAGCAGTTACCAGCCCGACGGGGAGCAGTTCTTC
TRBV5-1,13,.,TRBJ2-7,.,CASIGDQNYEQYF,TGCGCCAGCATAGGAGACCAGAACTACGAGCAGTACTTC
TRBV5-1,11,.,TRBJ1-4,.,CASSFGEKLFF,TGCGCCAGCAGCTTTGGAGAAAAACTGTTTTTT
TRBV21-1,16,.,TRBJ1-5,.,CASSNEGLADNQPQHF,TGTGCCAGCAGCAATGAGGGACTAGCGGACAATCAGCCCCAGCATTTT
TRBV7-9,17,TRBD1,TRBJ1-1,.,CASSRGQGARLNTEAFF,TGTGCCAGCAGTCGGGGACAGGGGGCGAGGTTGAACACTGAAGCTTTCTTT
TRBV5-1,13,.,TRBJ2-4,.,CASSYDPTGQKYF,TGCGCCAGCAGCTACGACCCCACGGGTCAAAAGTACTTC
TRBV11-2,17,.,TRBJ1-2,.,CASSFIRGRGANYGYTF,TGTGCCAGCAGCTTCATCCGGGGACGGGGGGCTAACTATGGCTACACCTTC
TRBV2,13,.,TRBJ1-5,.,CASSEDKRIPQHF,TGTGCCAGCAGTGAGGACAAGAGGATCCCCCAGCATTTT
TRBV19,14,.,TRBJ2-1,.,CASSILRDYNEQFF,TGTGCCAGTAGTATTCTTAGGGATTACAATGAGCAGTTCTTC
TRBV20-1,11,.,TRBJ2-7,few,CSAHQTYEQYF,TGCAGTGCTCACCAAACCTACGAGCAGTACTTC
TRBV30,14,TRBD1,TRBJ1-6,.,CAWDRGSYNSPLHF,TGTGCCTGGGACAGGGGCTCCTATAATTCACCCCTCCACTTT
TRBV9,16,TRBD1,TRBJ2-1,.,CASSARDRVSYNEQFF,TGTGCCAGCAGCGCGAGGGACAGGGTATCCTACAATGAGCAGTTCTTC
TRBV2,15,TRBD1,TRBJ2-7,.,CASSYPDRGPSEQYF,TGTGCCAGCAGTTATCCGGACAGGGGGCCCTCCGAGCAGTACTTC
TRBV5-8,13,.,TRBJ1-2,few,CASSLVTNYGYTF,TGTGCCAGCAGCTTGGTTACTAACTATGGCTACACCTTC
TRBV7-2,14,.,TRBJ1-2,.,CASRPDNPNYGYTF,TGTGCCAGCAGACCCGACAATCCTAACTATGGCTACACCTTC
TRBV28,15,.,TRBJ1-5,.,CASSPRGGSYQPQHF,TGTGCCAGCAGCCCGAGGGGGGGCTCCTATCAGCCCCAGCATTTT
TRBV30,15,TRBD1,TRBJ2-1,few,CAWRKFGTGNNEQFF,TGTGCCTGGAGAAAGTTTGGGACAGGTAACAATGAGCAGTTCTTC
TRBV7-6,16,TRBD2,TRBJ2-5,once,CASSLGLAGAEETQYF,TGTGCCAGCAGCTTAGGACTAGCGGGGGCTGAAGAGACCCAGTACTTC
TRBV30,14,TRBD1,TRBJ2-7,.,CAWSVGQGTHEQYF,TGTGCCTGGAGTGTCGGACAGGGGACCCACGAGCAGTACTTC
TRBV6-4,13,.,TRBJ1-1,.,CASSSGPATEAFF,TGTGCCAGCAGTTCCGGGCCGGCGACTGAAGCTTTCTTT
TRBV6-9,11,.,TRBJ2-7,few,CASKVSYEQYF,TGTGCCAGCAAGGTTTCCTACGAGCAGTACTTC
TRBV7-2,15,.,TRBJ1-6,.,CASSPSSSYNSPLHF,TGTGCCAGCAGCCCATCCAGCTCCTATAATTCACCCCTCCACTTT
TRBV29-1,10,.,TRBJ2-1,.,CSVGYNEQFF,TGCAGCGTTGGATACAATGAGCAGTTCTTC
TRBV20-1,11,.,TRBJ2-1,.,CSFVLGHEQFF,TGCAGCTTTGTACTAGGACATGAGCAGTTCTTC
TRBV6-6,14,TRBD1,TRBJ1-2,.,CASSFRRTGDGYTF,TGTGCCAGCAGTTTCCGCCGGACAGGAGATGGCTACACCTTC
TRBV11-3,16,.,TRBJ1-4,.,CASSQFDRHQNEKLFF,TGTGCCAGCAGTCAATTTGACAGGCACCAGAATGAAAAACTGTTTTTT
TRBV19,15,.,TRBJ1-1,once,CASSRADRRNTEAFF,TGTGCCAGTAGCCGCGCTGACAGGAGGAACACTGAAGCTTTCTTT
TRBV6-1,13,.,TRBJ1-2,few,CASRGGPFYGYTF,TGTGCCAGCAGGGGCGGTCCTTTCTATGGCTACACCTTC
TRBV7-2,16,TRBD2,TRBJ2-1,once,CASSARGAGETNEQFF,TGTGCCAGCAGCGCCAGAGGAGCGGGAGAGACGAATGAGCAGTTCTTC
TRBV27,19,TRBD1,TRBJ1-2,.,CASSFPSGTGWVLNYGYTF,TGTGCCAGCAGTTTCCCCTCCGGGACAGGCTGGGTCCTTAACTATGGCTACACCTTC
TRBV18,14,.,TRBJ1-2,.,CASSLSLRQYGYTF,TGTGCCAGCTCACTGAGCCTACGACAGTATGGCTACACCTTC
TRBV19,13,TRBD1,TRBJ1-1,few,CAQPGGWVTEAFF,TGTGCCCAGCCAGGGGGGTGGGTCACTGAAGCTTTCTTT
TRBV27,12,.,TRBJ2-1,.,CASSSRRNEQFF,TGTGCCAGCAGTTCCAGGAGGAATGAGCAGTTCTTC
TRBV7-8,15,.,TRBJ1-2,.,CASSLLWLAAYGYTF,TGTGCCAGCAGCTTATTGTGGCTTGCCGCCTATGGCTACACCTTC
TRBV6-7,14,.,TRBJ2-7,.,CASTLWGAGDEQYF,TGTGCCAGCACCCTTTGGGGGGCAGGGGACGAGCAGTACTTC
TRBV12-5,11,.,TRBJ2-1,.,CASGTQGEQFF,TGTGCTAGTGGTACCCAGGGTGAGCAGTTCTTC
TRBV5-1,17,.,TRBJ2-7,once,CASSLGPLAVSSYEQYF,TGCGCCAGCAGCTTGGGCCCCTTAGCTGTAAGCTCCTACGAGCAGTACTTC
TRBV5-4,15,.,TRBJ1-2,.,CASSLSERTNYGYTF,TGTGCCAGCAGCTTGAGTGAACGGACTAACTATGGCTACACCTTC
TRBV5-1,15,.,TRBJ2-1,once,CASSGGGTGSDEQFF,TGCGCCAGCAGTGGCGGCGGGACGGGATCAGATGAGCAGTTCTTC
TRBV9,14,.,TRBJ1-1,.,CASSATGGNTEAFF,TGTGCCAGCAGCGCGACCGGGGGGAACACTGAAGCTTTCTTT
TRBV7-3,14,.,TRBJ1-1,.,CASSLLGGDTEAFF,TGTGCCAGCAGCCTGCTCGGAGGGGACACTGAAGCTTTCTTT
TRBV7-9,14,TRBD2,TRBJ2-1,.,CASSSSGSYNEQFF,TGTGCCAGCAGCTCTAGCGGTAGTTACAATGAGCAGTTCTTC
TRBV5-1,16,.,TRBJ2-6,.,CASSLGAVAGANVLTF,TGCGCCAGCAGCTTAGGAGCTGTGGCGGGGGCCAACGTCCTGACTTTC